The source of this T cell receptor beta chain is a study of cytomegalovirus exposure and HLA in healthy donors. This clone has more than one count but fewer than ten. V dropped 6 bases and J dropped 5; count of bases not matched to a gene: 6. This CDR3 is 14 amino acids long. Germline V gene data show CDR1 as SGHAT and CDR2 as FQDESV (reference sequence). Here immunoSEQ multiplex PCR was the method, and the copy in TCRdb shows in-frame clones only, minus some. The sample lists about 74,000 clones; 90% to 95% were seen once. The sample consisted of PBMCs. J is TRBJ1-5 and V is TRBV11-1; 8 bases agree with TRBD1. The sequence derives from a woman younger than 30 in good health and CMV-seropositive. Here the CDR3 reads CASRPQGADQPQHF. In DNA, the CDR3 is TGTGCCAGCAGACCTCAGGGGGCGGATCAGCCCCAGCATTTT.